The rows below give T cell receptor beta chains drawn from one sample of a study of blood T cell repertoires in COVID-19. Sequencing was performed with immunoSEQ multiplex PCR; in TCRdb, only in-frame clones are kept and a portion is missing. This sample has about 190,000 clones, with around 84% found just once. The sequenced sample consisted of peripheral blood. The receptors come from a human donor in a cohort sampled during active COVID-19. CDR3s include the opening cysteine and the closing phenylalanine or tryptophan. Each record gives: clone size, V gene, J gene, D gene, CDR3 DNA, CDR3 protein. D genes are given only for firm matches. A clone size is listed for some rows: how often the clone was seen (once, few, many), or a class if it is expanded.

>-|TRBV15|TRBJ1-3|-
TGTGCCACCAGCAGAGATTATGGCCAGGGGACAGGAAACACCATATATTTT
CATSRDYGQGTGNTIYF
>-|TRBV15|TRBJ1-1|-
TGTGCCACCACAAGAGAGACGGCGGTGAACACTGAAGCTTTCTTT
CATTRETAVNTEAFF
>-|TRBV19|TRBJ2-2|TRBD1
TGTGCCAGTAAGGGGGGGACAGGGGTGACCGGGGAGCTGTTTTTT
CASKGGTGVTGELFF
>-|TRBV14|TRBJ2-5|-
TGTGCCAGCAGCCAAGGATCCACCTACGAGACCCAGTACTTC
CASSQGSTYETQYF
>-|TRBV6-4|TRBJ2-1|-
TGTGCCAGCAGTGACTCGAGACGGGGAGAGCAGTTCTTC
CASSDSRRGEQFF
>-|TRBV25-1|TRBJ1-5|TRBD1
TGTGCCAGCAGGCAGGGGGCCGGGCAGCCCCAGCATTTT
CASRQGAGQPQHF
>-|TRBV7-9|TRBJ1-2|-
TGTGCCAGCAGCTTTCCGGGAGATACGGAGGGTAACTATGGCTACACCTTC
CASSFPGDTEGNYGYTF
>few|TRBV2|TRBJ1-4|-
TGTGCCAGCAGTGAATTGGGGGACTCGAGTGAAAAACTGTTTTTT
CASSELGDSSEKLFF
>-|TRBV11-2|TRBJ1-2|-
TGTGCCAGCAGCTTAGGTTTCGGGGAGAGCTATGGCTACACCTTC
CASSLGFGESYGYTF
>-|TRBV7-9|TRBJ1-1|-
TGTGCCAGCAGCCTTAAGGACAGCACTGAAGCTTTCTTT
CASSLKDSTEAFF
>-|TRBV29-1|TRBJ2-5|TRBD1
TGCAGCGTTTTCCCTCGGGACAGGGCAAAAGAGACCCAGTACTTC
CSVFPRDRAKETQYF
>-|TRBV5-1|TRBJ2-7|TRBD2
TGCGCCAGCAGCCCAGGCCGGGGGGACGAGCAGTACTTC
CASSPGRGDEQYF
>few|TRBV19|TRBJ1-1|TRBD1
TGTGCCAGTAGTTGGACAGGGGGCGTGAACACTGAAGCTTTCTTT
CASSWTGGVNTEAFF
>-|TRBV24-1|TRBJ2-2|-
TGTGCCACCAGTGATCGAGCCGGGGAGCTGTTTTTT
CATSDRAGELFF
>-|TRBV12-3/TRBV12-4|TRBJ2-1|TRBD2
TGTGCCAGCAGTCCTACTAGCGCGAATGAGCAGTTCTTC
CASSPTSANEQFF
>once|TRBV27|TRBJ1-2|-
TGTGCCAGCAGCCGAGCAGGGTCCCGGATTGACTATGGCTACACCTTC
CASSRAGSRIDYGYTF
>-|TRBV10-3|TRBJ1-1|-
TGTGCCATCAGCGTAAGCAGGGTAATGGGCACTGAAGCTTTCTTT
CAISVSRVMGTEAFF
>-|TRBV18|TRBJ1-3|TRBD1
TGTGCCAGCTCACCGCCCGGGACAGTCTCTGGAAACACCATATATTTT
CASSPPGTVSGNTIYF
>-|TRBV5-1|TRBJ1-2|TRBD1
TGCGCCAGCAGCTTGGGGGGACAGGCCCACACCTTC
CASSLGGQAHTF
>-|TRBV18|TRBJ1-4|-
TGTGCCAGCTCACCACGCGTCGCGGGGAGTCGAAGTGAAAAACTGTTTTTT
CASSPRVAGSRSEKLFF
>once|TRBV6-5|TRBJ1-5|TRBD1
TGTGCCAGCAGGACAGGGGGCGCCCGGCAGCCCCAGCATTTT
CASRTGGARQPQHF
>-|TRBV10-3|TRBJ2-2|TRBD1
TGTGCCACCATCCGGGACAGTAACACCGGGGAGCTGTTTTTT
CATIRDSNTGELFF
>-|TRBV18|TRBJ1-6|-
TGTGCCAGCTCACCGGACAGATCCTCACCCCTCCACTTT
CASSPDRSSPLHF
>-|TRBV6-6|TRBJ1-3|TRBD1
TGTGCCAGCAGACATCAAACAGGGGGTCGTAGGAACACCATATATTTT
CASRHQTGGRRNTIYF
>-|TRBV19|TRBJ1-5|-
TGTGCCGCCAACTCGGGGATTTTTAGTCAGCCCCAGCATTTT
CAANSGIFSQPQHF
>-|TRBV9|TRBJ1-1|-
TGTGCCAGCAGCGTAACCCAGGCCTCGAGCACTGAAGCTTTCTTT
CASSVTQASSTEAFF
>few|TRBV2|TRBJ1-2|-
TGTGCCCGACAGAGAGATGGCTACACCTTC
CARQRDGYTF
>-|TRBV4-1|TRBJ1-1|TRBD1
TGCGCCAGCAGCCAAAGTGGACAGGCACTGTACTACACTGAAGCTTTCTTT
CASSQSGQALYYTEAFF
>few|TRBV11-2|TRBJ2-1|TRBD2
TGTGCCAGCAGCCACGGGGCGGGGGACTACAATGAGCAGTTCTTC
CASSHGAGDYNEQFF
>-|TRBV20-1|TRBJ2-3|TRBD2
TGCAGTGCTAGTTTAGCGGGAAGCACAGATACGCAGTATTTT
CSASLAGSTDTQYF
>-|TRBV19|TRBJ2-3|TRBD2
TGTGCCAGTAGTACCCAGGGTCTTCCGGGGGGTCGCACAGATACGCAGTATTTT
CASSTQGLPGGRTDTQYF
>-|TRBV7-9|TRBJ2-7|-
TGTGCCAGCGAAGGGCCAGGGCGCGAGCAGTACTTC
CASEGPGREQYF
>-|TRBV4-1|TRBJ2-7|-
TGCGCCAGCAGCCAAGGTCGCCCTAAACCCTACGAGCAGTACTTC
CASSQGRPKPYEQYF
>-|TRBV27|TRBJ2-5|TRBD2
TGTGCCAGCAGCCCGACGGGACTATCGGGGGAGACCCAGTACTTC
CASSPTGLSGETQYF
>-|TRBV7-2|TRBJ1-5|-
TGTGCCAGCAGCCGAGAGATAAATCAGCCCCAGCATTTT
CASSREINQPQHF
>-|TRBV7-2|TRBJ1-5|-
TGTGCCAGCAGCTTCACATCGGGACAAAATCAGCCCCAGCATTTT
CASSFTSGQNQPQHF
>-|TRBV24-1|TRBJ2-5|TRBD1
TGTGCCACCAGTGATCCGTCTCCGGGACAGAAAGAGACCCAGTACTTC
CATSDPSPGQKETQYF
>-|TRBV7-8|TRBJ2-2|TRBD2
TGTGCCAGCAGCCTTATAGCGGGAGGGCTTTACGGGGAGCTGTTTTTT
CASSLIAGGLYGELFF